The subject of this entry is one T cell receptor beta chain. The antigen remains undetermined. This sample stems from a study of T-cell memory formation after mild COVID-19. General study results and limits: Memory from before infection featured some responding clones, which suggests cross-reactive memory joined.

CDR1 and CDR2 (germline): KGHSH, LQKENI. The V end was cut by 3 bases, the J end by 5 bases, with 13 bases between. This CDR3 comprises 14 residues. A single record per CDR3 protein comes from TCRdb applying MiXCR to the 5' RACE reads. The table has about 39,000 distinct CDR3 sequences, around 6.1% seen once. The specimen was PBMCs or a T cell subset sorted from them (not recorded which). This sequence was found in an adult who had mild COVID-19 (a few samples of this study predate the infection). Cell type and time point are not known. The chain uses TRBV18 and TRBJ2-5; perhaps TRBD2 as D (5 bases). CDR3 sequence: CASSPGLGFETQYF. In DNA form, the CDR3 reads TGTGCCAGCTCACCCGGACTGGGGTTTGAGACCCAGTACTTC.